This T cell receptor beta chain was recovered during a study of PD-L1 blockade in urothelial cancer. Study at large: At some point between 2013 and 2014 therapy began: atezolizumab 1,200 mg intravenously every 3 weeks. Analyses were performed on blood at 3 weeks after treatment start (the second dose) and at 6 weeks.

The germline CDR1 and CDR2 sequences are SGDLS and YYNGEE. Trimming took 4 bases from V and 4 from J, leaving 9 bases between them. CDR3 length equals 12 residues. Indicated time point: pretreatment peripheral blood. Profiling relied on immunoSEQ multiplex PCR, and the TCRdb table lists in-frame clones only, not all of them. This sample has roughly 87,000 clones; 89% occur once, and the top ten carry over 0.95%. This clonotype was obtained from a woman aged 80 or over with urothelial cancer. This chain joins TRBV9 and TRBJ2-7, with D uncertain. Sequences were derived from PBMCs, sampled around atezolizumab (anti-PD-L1) treatment. The CDR3: CASSSSGYEQYF. The CDR3 DNA sequence: TGTGCCAGCAGCTCCTCGGGTTACGAGCAGTACTTC. Full variable domain (rest looked up from reference TRBV9 and TRBJ2-7): DSGVTQTPKHLITATGQRVTLRCSPRSGDLSVYWYQQSLDQGLQFLIQYYNGEERAKGNILERFSAQQFPDLHSELNLSSLELGDSALYFCASSSSGYEQYFGPGTRLTVT.